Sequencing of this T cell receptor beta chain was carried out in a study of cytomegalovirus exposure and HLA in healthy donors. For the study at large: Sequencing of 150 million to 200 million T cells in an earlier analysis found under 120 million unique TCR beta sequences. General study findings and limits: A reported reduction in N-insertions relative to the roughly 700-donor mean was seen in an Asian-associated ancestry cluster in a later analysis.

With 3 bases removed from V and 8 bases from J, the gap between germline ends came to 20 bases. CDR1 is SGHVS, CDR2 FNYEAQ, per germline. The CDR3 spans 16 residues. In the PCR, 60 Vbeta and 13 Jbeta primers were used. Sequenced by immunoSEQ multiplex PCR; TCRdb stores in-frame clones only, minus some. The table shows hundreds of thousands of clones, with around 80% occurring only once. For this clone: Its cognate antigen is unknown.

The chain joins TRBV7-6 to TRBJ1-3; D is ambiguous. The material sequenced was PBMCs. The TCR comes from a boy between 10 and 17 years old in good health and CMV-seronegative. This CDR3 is CASSLRRGVSGDTIYF. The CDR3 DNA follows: TGTGCCAGCAGCTTGCGCCGGGGTGTCTCCGGAGACACCATATATTTT.